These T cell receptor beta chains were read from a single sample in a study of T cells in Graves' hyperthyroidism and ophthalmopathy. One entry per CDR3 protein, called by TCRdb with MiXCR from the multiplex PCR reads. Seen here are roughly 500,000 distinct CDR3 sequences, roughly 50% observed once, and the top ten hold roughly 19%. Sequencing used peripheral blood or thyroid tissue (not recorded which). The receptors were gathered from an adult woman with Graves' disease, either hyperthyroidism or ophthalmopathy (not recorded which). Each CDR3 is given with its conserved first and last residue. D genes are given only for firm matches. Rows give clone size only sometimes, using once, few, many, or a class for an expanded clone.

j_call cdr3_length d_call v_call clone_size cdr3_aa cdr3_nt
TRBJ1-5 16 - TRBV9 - CASSASGVGANQPQHF TGTGCCAGCAGCGCCTCAGGGGTGGGAGCCAATCAGCCCCAGCATTTT
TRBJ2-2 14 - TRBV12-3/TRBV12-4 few CASTPGSNTGELFF TGTGCCAGCACGCCCGGGTCTAACACCGGGGAGCTGTTTTTT
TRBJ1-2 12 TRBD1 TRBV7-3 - CASSPGGPGNTF TGTGCCAGCAGCCCAGGGGGGCCTGGAAACACCTTC
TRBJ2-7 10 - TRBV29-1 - CSGQIYEQYF TGCAGCGGACAGATCTACGAGCAGTACTTC
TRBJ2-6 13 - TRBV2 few CASSGVGANVLTF TGTGCCAGCAGCGGGGTTGGGGCCAACGTCCTGACTTTC
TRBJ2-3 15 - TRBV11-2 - CASSSVRSSTDTQYF TGTGCCAGCAGCTCCGTCAGAAGTAGCACAGATACGCAGTATTTT
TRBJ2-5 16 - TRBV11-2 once CASSLRGGQREETQYF TGTGCCAGCAGCTTACGTGGGGGCCAGCGAGAAGAGACCCAGTACTTC
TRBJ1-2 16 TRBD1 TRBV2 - CASRADRGSLVYGYTF TGTGCCAGCAGGGCGGACAGGGGATCCTTGGTATATGGCTACACCTTC
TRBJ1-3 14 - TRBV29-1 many CSVAATVTGNTIYF TGCAGCGTTGCAGCTACAGTCACTGGAAACACCATATATTTT
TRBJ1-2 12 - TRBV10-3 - CAISTGYYGYIF TGTGCCATCAGTACAGGATACTATGGCTACATCTTC
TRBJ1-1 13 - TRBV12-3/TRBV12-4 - CASSVQGRPEAFF TGTGCCAGCAGCGTACAGGGACGGCCTGAAGCTTTCTTT
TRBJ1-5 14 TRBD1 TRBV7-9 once CASSPRDRDGPQHF TGTGCCAGCAGCCCCCGGGACAGGGATGGGCCCCAGCATTTT
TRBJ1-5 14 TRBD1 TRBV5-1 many CASSLGTGEQPQHF TGCGCCAGCAGCTTGGGGACAGGGGAACAGCCCCAGCATTTT
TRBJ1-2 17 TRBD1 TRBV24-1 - CATSPTRKVDRPYGYTF TGTGCCACCAGCCCAACCCGCAAAGTGGACAGGCCCTATGGCTACACCTTC
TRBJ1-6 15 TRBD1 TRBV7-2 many CASSTRTGENSPLHF TGTGCCAGCAGCACGAGGACAGGGGAAAACTCACCCCTCCACTTT
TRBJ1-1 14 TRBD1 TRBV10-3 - CAISERQGNTEAFF TGTGCCATCAGTGAGAGACAGGGGAACACTGAAGCTTTCTTT
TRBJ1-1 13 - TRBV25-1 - CASSELGPQEAFF TGTGCCAGCAGTGAATTAGGGCCACAAGAAGCTTTCTTT
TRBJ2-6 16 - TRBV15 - CATSRDRHSGANVLTF TGTGCCACCAGCAGAGATCGTCACTCTGGGGCCAACGTCCTGACTTTC
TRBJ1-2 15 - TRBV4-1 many CASSQGPRTVPGYTF TGCGCCAGCAGCCAAGGTCCTCGGACAGTCCCGGGCTACACCTTC
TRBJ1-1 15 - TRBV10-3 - CASSYSGHMNTEAFF TGTGCCAGCAGTTACTCCGGACACATGAACACTGAAGCTTTCTTT